These T cell receptor beta chains were read from a single sample in a study of Ad26.COV2.S vaccination and SARS-CoV-2 variants. Only in-frame clones appear in the TCRdb table, and some are missing; sequencing was by immunoSEQ multiplex PCR. The sample includes 450,000 to 550,000 clones, roughly 87% of them seen just once. The starting material was peripheral blood, obtained in a trial of Ad26.COV2.S vaccine versus placebo. These receptors all stem from a person between 18 and 59 years old who received the Ad26.COV2.S COVID-19 vaccine or a placebo. Each CDR3 is given with its conserved first and last residue. A D gene is named only where the DNA matches it firmly. Only part of the rows carry a size: once, few, many, or a class if the clone is expanded.

d_gene	j_gene	v_gene	abundance	CDR3aa	CDR3nt
TRBD1	TRBJ1-5	TRBV28	.	CASSLWGTGGRQPQHF	TGTGCCAGCAGTTTATGGGGGACAGGGGGACGCCAGCCCCAGCATTTT
.	TRBJ2-1	TRBV18	.	CASSPLEGNLVGGQFF	TGTGCCAGCTCACCACTCGAGGGAAACCTGGTGGGAGGGCAGTTCTTC
.	TRBJ1-5	TRBV6-6	.	CASSYTEPRSQPQHF	TGTGCCAGCAGTTACACGGAGCCAAGGAGTCAGCCCCAGCATTTT
.	TRBJ1-3	TRBV7-9	.	CASYDRGRDGGNTIYF	TGTGCCAGCTATGACCGTGGGAGGGATGGTGGAAACACCATATATTTT
.	TRBJ1-2	TRBV14	.	CASSQGFGEGVNYGYTF	TGTGCCAGCAGCCAAGGTTTCGGGGAAGGGGTTAACTATGGCTACACCTTC
.	TRBJ2-1	TRBV3-1/TRBV3-2	.	CASSPSYNEQFF	TGTGCCAGCAGCCCTTCATACAATGAGCAGTTCTTC
.	TRBJ1-2	TRBV12-3/TRBV12-4	.	CASSPRAGNGYTF	TGTGCCAGCAGCCCCAGGGCAGGGAATGGCTACACCTTC
.	TRBJ1-1	TRBV28	.	CASSRTGLYTEAFF	TGTGCCAGCAGCCGAACAGGGTTGTATACTGAAGCTTTCTTT
.	TRBJ1-2	TRBV3-1/TRBV3-2	.	CASSQGGTPYYGYTF	TGTGCCAGCAGCCAAGGGGGGACCCCTTACTATGGCTACACCTTC
TRBD2	TRBJ2-3	TRBV19	once	CASSWAGTRSTDTQYF	TGTGCCAGTAGTTGGGCCGGGACTAGGAGCACAGATACGCAGTATTTT